The present T cell receptor beta chain was sequenced within a study of shared clonotypes between healthy human individuals. CD4+ cells underwent separation, giving CD45RA+ naive and CD45RA-negative memory subsets. Trimming removed 3 bases at V and 2 bases at J, with 17 bases between. The germline gives CDR1 LNHNV, CDR2 YYDKDF (reference sequence). This CDR3 spans 16 amino acids. Sorted-subset replicate PCR reactions were performed with 200 ng DNA, corresponding to about 30,000 T cell genomes. The method was immunoSEQ multiplex PCR; TCRdb's version includes in-frame clones alone and lacks a portion of them. The sample consists of approximately 1.5 million clones, less than 99% of them appearing once.

The sample was naive CD4+ T cells sorted from blood. The subset denotes: CD45RA+ positively selected. The TCR originated in a man aged 25-45 years in good health. The chain employs TRBV15 and TRBJ2-7; no clear D gene. CDR3 region: CATSRYGTTAAYEQYF. DNA of the CDR3: TGTGCCACCAGCAGGTACGGAACTACAGCCGCCTACGAGCAGTACTTC.